This record covers a single T cell receptor beta chain. The antigen is unknown. This CDR3 comprises 16 residues. V was cut by 1 base and J by 3 bases, with 12 bases left in between. Germline CDR1 and CDR2: ENHRY and SYGVKD. These data are taken from a study of cytomegalovirus exposure and HLA in healthy donors. General study findings and limits: The Asian-associated ancestry cluster reportedly had fewer N-insertions than the roughly 670-donor mean in a later analysis. In a later analysis, compared with equally common non-associated chains, HLA-associated beta chains were more expanded.

Likely unrecorded immune exposures existed in these nominally healthy donors. The study ran its PCR with 60 Vbeta and 13 Jbeta primers. The repertoire was sequenced with immunoSEQ multiplex PCR; TCRdb's copy has only in-frame clones and lacks some. The sample has about 64,000 clones, roughly 73% seen once. The sequence derives from a male donor in good health and CMV-seropositive. Material: PBMCs. The chain links TRBV10-3 to TRBJ2-2; the D is unclear. The CDR3 sequence: CAISEYPTKDTGELFF. The CDR3 nucleotides are TGTGCCATCAGTGAGTATCCGACAAAAGACACCGGGGAGCTGTTTTTT.